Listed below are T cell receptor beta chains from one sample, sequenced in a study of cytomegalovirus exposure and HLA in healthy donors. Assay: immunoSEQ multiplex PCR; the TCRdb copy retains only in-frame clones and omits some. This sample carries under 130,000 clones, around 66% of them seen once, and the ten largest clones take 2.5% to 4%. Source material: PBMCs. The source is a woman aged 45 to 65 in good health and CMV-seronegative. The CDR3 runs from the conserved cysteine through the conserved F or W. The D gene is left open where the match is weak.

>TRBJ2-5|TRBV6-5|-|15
CASSIDGGTQETQYF
TGTGCCAGCAGTATTGACGGAGGAACACAAGAGACCCAGTACTTC
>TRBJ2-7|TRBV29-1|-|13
CSVFRGERYEQYF
TGCAGCGTTTTCCGGGGTGAGAGGTACGAGCAGTACTTC
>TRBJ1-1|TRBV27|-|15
CASSGLDRRNTEAFF
TGTGCCAGCAGTGGATTAGACAGGAGGAACACTGAAGCTTTCTTT
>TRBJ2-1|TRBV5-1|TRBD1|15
CASSLPGQGNDEQFF
TGCGCCAGCAGCCTCCCGGGACAGGGGAACGATGAGCAGTTCTTC
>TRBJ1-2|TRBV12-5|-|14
CASGLDWANYGYTF
TGTGCTAGTGGACTTGATTGGGCAAACTATGGCTACACCTTC
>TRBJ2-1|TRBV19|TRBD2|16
CASSKTTSGGSNEQFF
TGTGCCAGTAGTAAGACGACTAGCGGGGGGTCGAATGAGCAGTTCTTC
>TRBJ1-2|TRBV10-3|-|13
CATGGGTNYGYTF
TGTGCCACGGGTGGAGGCACGAACTATGGCTACACCTTC
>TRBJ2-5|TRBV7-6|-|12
CASSLLQETQYF
TGTGCCAGCAGCTTACTACAAGAGACCCAGTACTTC
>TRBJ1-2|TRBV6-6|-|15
CASSLLGGGSYGYTF
TGTGCCAGCAGCCTCCTCGGGGGAGGGAGCTATGGCTACACCTTC
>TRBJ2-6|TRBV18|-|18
CASSPFRSGNSGANVLTF
TGTGCCAGCTCACCATTCAGATCGGGGAACTCTGGGGCCAACGTCCTGACTTTC
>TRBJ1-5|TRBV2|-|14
CASSEFTGRQPQHF
TGTGCCAGCAGTGAATTCACAGGCAGGCAGCCCCAGCATTTT
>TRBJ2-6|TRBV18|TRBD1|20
CASSRVPPGQSSSGANVLTF
TGTGCCAGCTCACGTGTTCCTCCGGGACAGAGCTCCTCTGGGGCCAACGTCCTGACTTTC
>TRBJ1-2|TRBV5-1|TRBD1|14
CASSPKGQGEGYTF
TGCGCCAGCAGCCCAAAAGGACAGGGTGAGGGCTACACCTTC
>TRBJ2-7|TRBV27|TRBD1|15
CASSLLGQETYEQYF
TGTGCCAGCAGTTTATTGGGACAGGAGACCTACGAGCAGTACTTC
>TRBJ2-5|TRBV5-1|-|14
CASRPSSGWETQYF
TGCGCCAGCAGACCCTCAAGCGGTTGGGAGACCCAGTACTTC
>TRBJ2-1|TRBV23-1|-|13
CASSRGAYNEQFF
TGCGCCAGCAGTCGGGGAGCGTACAATGAGCAGTTCTTC
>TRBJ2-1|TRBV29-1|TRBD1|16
CSVGRDRGRIDNEQFF
TGCAGCGTTGGCCGGGACAGGGGGCGCATAGACAATGAGCAGTTCTTC